Shown below are 4 T cell receptor beta chains from a single sample sequenced in a study of persistence of HIV-infected CD4 T cells. An overlapping HIV-1 Gag peptide pool stimulated these cells at about 0.9 ug/peptide/mL. Responding CD4+ T cells were sorted by upregulation of both CD40 ligand and CD69. This was the immunoSEQ version 4 assay in survey mode. Libraries were prepared by immunoSEQ multiplex PCR; TCRdb keeps only in-frame clonotypes and omits some of them. This table has 25,000 to 35,000 clones, roughly 70% appearing once. Their recognized antigens are unknown. The specimen was CD4+ T cells sorted from PBMCs after roughly 18-hour stimulation, collected from a patient who received antiretroviral therapy. The receptor source for this set is an adult man with HIV who was CMV-seropositive.

The rearrangement joins TRBV6-6 to TRBJ2-6; D may be TRBD1 (5 bases). Germline lookup yields CDR1 MNHNY and CDR2 SVGAGI (reference sequence). The CDR3 length is 15 residues. Trimming stripped 8 bases from V and 0 bases from J, with 11 bases between. The CDR3 nucleotides are TGTGCCAGCGTGACAGAAGGCTCTGGGGCCAACGTCCTGACTTTC. Protein: CASVTEGSGANVLTF.

This rearrangement joins TRBV27 to TRBJ1-1, with a weak D call TRBD1 (6 bases). CDR3 length: 11 amino acids. In germline, CDR1 is MNHEY, CDR2 SMNVEV (reference sequence). The V gene lost 4 bases and the J gene lost 6 bases, with 6 bases spanning the gap. The CDR3 here is CASSWTAEAFF. CDR3 coding DNA: TGTGCCAGCAGTTGGACAGCTGAAGCTTTCTTT.

The chain has TRBV6-1 and TRBJ1-2, with D possibly TRBD1 on 5 matching bases. Germline loops: CDR1 MNHNS, CDR2 SASEGT. This CDR3 is built from 15 residues. Trimming removed 2 bases at V and 3 bases at J, with 13 bases between. CDR3 sequence: CASSEQGRADYGYTF. DNA of the CDR3: TGTGCCAGCAGTGAACAGGGCAGGGCGGACTATGGCTACACCTTC.

The table lists this clone with a count of one. This chain uses TRBV7-4 with TRBJ2-3; the match to TRBD1 covers 9 bases. The V gene end was trimmed by 3 bases and the J gene end by 6 bases; junction bases not matched to a gene: 10. Per germline, CDR1 SGHVT and CDR2 SQSDAQ. The length of the CDR3 is 16 residues. The DNA of the CDR3 is TGTGCCAGCAGCTTTTGCGGGACAGGGTTGAAGGATACGCAGTATTTT. Its protein product is CASSFCGTGLKDTQYF.